Shown below are 30 T cell receptor beta chains from a single sample sequenced in a study of control samples from healthy donors and cancer patients. Assay used: immunoSEQ multiplex PCR; TCRdb lists only in-frame clones, some missing. The repertoire has roughly 80,000 clones, under 90% of them found once; the top ten carry 4.5% to 7%. Material: blood. The source is a man in his fifties or sixties in good health.

The rearrangement uses TRBV7-3 and TRBJ2-1; 9 bases are shared with TRBD2. This CDR3 contains 15 residues. Germline V gene sequence: CDR1 SGHTA, CDR2 FQGTGA. V trimming: 5 bases; J trimming: 9 bases; junction bases outside the gene matches: 11. CDR3 DNA: TGTGCCAGCAGCCCCTTGATGGCGGGGGGGAGTGAGCAGTTCTTC. Protein sequence: CASSPLMAGGSEQFF.

This chain joins TRBV7-2 and TRBJ2-5; D possibly corresponds to TRBD2 (7 bases). The CDR3 has 13 residues. Between the trimmed V and J ends, which lost 8 bases and 1 base, there was a span of 11 bases. Germline V lookup: CDR1 SGHTA, CDR2 FQGNSA. CDR3: CASGGGLQETQYF. The DNA for the CDR3 is TGTGCCAGCGGGGGGGGGCTCCAAGAGACCCAGTACTTC.

V usage is TRBV11-3 and J usage is TRBJ2-2; TRBD1 matches 9 bases. The J segment lost 6 bases and the V segment lost 3 bases, leaving 5 bases of the junction unmatched. Germline assignment: CDR1 SGHNT and CDR2 YENEEA. The CDR3 runs 15 residues. CDR3 residues: CASSFTGGLAGELFF. In nucleotides, the CDR3 is TGTGCCAGCAGCTTTACAGGGGGCTTAGCCGGGGAGCTGTTTTTT.

This chain uses TRBV20-1 with TRBJ1-1; possibly TRBD1 for D (6 bases). V lost 6 bases and J lost 10, with 15 bases in between. The CDR3 is made up of 11 amino acids. CDR1 and CDR2 (germline): DFQATT, SNEGSKA (reference sequence). Here the CDR3 DNA reads TGCAGTGCAAAGGACAGATTGGGAGCTTTCTTT. This gives the protein CSAKDRLGAFF.

The chain is built from TRBV28 and TRBJ1-2; 7 bases fit TRBD1. This CDR3 spans 15 amino acids. V lost 6 bases and J lost 5; bases outside the gene matches: 12. Germline loops: CDR1 MDHEN, CDR2 SYDVKM. The CDR3 DNA sequence: TGTGCCAGCAGCCTTAACAGGGGCGGTGGATATGGCTACACCTTC. Translating it yields CASSLNRGGGYGYTF.

This chain connects TRBV7-2 to TRBJ2-7; D unclear. The V gene's germline CDR1 is SGHTA and CDR2 FQGNSA. The CDR3 totals 15 residues. The ends were cut back, 2 bases at V and 2 bases at J, with 13 bases in the middle. As DNA, the CDR3 is TGTGCCAGCAGCTTATTTCTGGGTCCCCCCTACGAGCAGTACTTC. Amino acid sequence: CASSLFLGPPYEQYF.

The chain uses TRBV21-1 and TRBJ1-6; the D segment call TRBD1 is taken from the table without a DNA check. TRBV21-1 is a pseudogene locus. There are 17 residues in the CDR3. CDR3 region: CASSSLRDRGRDSPLHF. DNA of the CDR3: TGTGCCAGCAGCAGCCTCCGGGACAGGGGGCGGGATTCACCCCTCCACTTT.

V usage is TRBV18 and J usage is TRBJ2-5; a possible D gene is TRBD1 (5 bases). Trimming stripped 2 bases from V and 4 bases from J, with 8 bases between. The germline V gene has CDR1 KGHSH and CDR2 LQKENI. CDR3 length: 13 residues. CDR3 DNA: TGTGCCAGCTCACCAAAGGGGCCAGAGACCCAGTACTTC. Its protein is CASSPKGPETQYF.

The chain couples TRBV30 to TRBJ1-6, with 7 bases aligning to TRBD1. Losses at the gene ends were 2 bases for V and 10 bases for J; bases not matched to a gene: 8. Germline V CDR1 and CDR2: GTSNPN, SVGIG (reference sequence). CDR3 length equals 14 residues. CDR3 loop: CAWSQGGLGSPLHF. The DNA of the CDR3 is TGTGCCTGGAGTCAGGGGGGGTTAGGGTCACCCCTCCACTTT. Drawing the rest from reference TRBV30 and TRBJ1-6, the complete variable domain is SQTIHQWPATLVQPVGSPLSLECTVEGTSNPNLYWYRQAAGRGLQLLFYSVGIGQISSEVPQNLSASRPQDRQFILSSKKLLLSDSGFYLCAWSQGGLGSPLHFGNGTRLTVT.

The genes are TRBV18 and TRBJ1-3; D is possibly TRBD1 (5 bases). V lost 6 bases and J 8 bases, leaving 20 bases between the germline ends. Germline-derived CDR1 and CDR2 are KGHSH and LQKENI. This CDR3 is 15 amino acids long. The CDR3 spells CASSLSGAFTDTIYF. Written as DNA, the CDR3 is TGTGCCAGCTCCCTCAGCGGGGCTTTCACGGACACCATATATTTT.

This chain connects TRBV27 to TRBJ1-2, with 8 bases lining up with TRBD1. Per the germline V gene, CDR1 is MNHEY and CDR2 is SMNVEV (reference sequence). The CDR3 covers 15 residues. V shed 2 bases, J shed 6 bases, and the junction held 8 bases outside the gene matches. For the CDR3, the DNA is TGTGCCAGCAGTTTAACCGGACAGGGTGAGGATGGCTACACCTTC. Translation gives CASSLTGQGEDGYTF.

The rearrangement uses TRBV5-1 and TRBJ1-2; no clear D gene. Per germline, CDR1 SGHRS and CDR2 YFSETQ. The CDR3 covers 12 residues. The V and J ends lost 0 bases and 3 bases respectively, with 3 bases between them. In nucleotides, the CDR3 is TGCGCCAGCAGCTTGGCAGACTATGGCTACACCTTC. It codes for CASSLADYGYTF.

The chain uses TRBV5-1 and TRBJ1-1, with unresolved D. V lost 3 bases and J 0 bases, leaving 9 bases between the germline ends. Germline V gene data show CDR1 as SGHRS and CDR2 as YFSETQ. The CDR3 consists of 14 residues. The CDR3 spells CASSSDVMNTEAFF. CDR3 coding DNA: TGCGCCAGCAGCTCCGACGTAATGAACACTGAAGCTTTCTTT. The full variable domain, completed using reference TRBV5-1 and TRBJ1-1, is KAGVTQTPRYLIKTRGQQVTLSCSPISGHRSVSWYQQTPGQGLQFLFEYFSETQRNKGNFPGRFSGRQFSNSRSEMNVSTLELGDSALYLCASSSDVMNTEAFFGQGTRLTVV.

The chain joins TRBV6-5 to TRBJ1-2; 8 bases agree with TRBD1. Per germline, CDR1 MNHEY and CDR2 SVGAGI. J lost 4 bases, V lost 5 bases, and 3 bases had no gene match. This CDR3 has 13 amino acids. The CDR3 sequence: CASSHGQGYGYTF. DNA for the CDR3: TGTGCCAGCAGTCATGGACAGGGCTATGGCTACACCTTC.

Of note for this clone: At one boundary the junction diverges from the germline segment, which might be a read error. The chain joins TRBV5-1 to TRBJ2-3; D might be TRBD1 or TRBD2, each matching 5 bases. CDR3 length equals 15 residues. Germline V gene lookup returns CDR1 SGHRS and CDR2 YFSETQ. CDR3 nucleotides: TGCGCCAGCAGATTGGGACCTACTAGCACAGATACGCAGTATTTT. This encodes CASRLGPTSTDTQYF.

The gene calls are TRBV29-1 and TRBJ1-2, with 8 bases that match TRBD1. This CDR3 is built from 12 residues. V lost 4 bases and J lost 2; bases outside the gene matches: 0. The germline CDR1 and CDR2 sequences are SQVTM and ANQGSEA. CDR3 sequence reads: CSVGTGNYGYTF. Here the CDR3 DNA reads TGCAGCGTTGGGACAGGGAACTATGGCTACACCTTC.

The chain carries TRBV27 and TRBJ1-2, with no clear D. V was cut by 5 bases and J by 3 bases, with 19 bases left in between. This CDR3 comprises 16 residues. Germline CDR1 is MNHEY and CDR2 is SMNVEV (reference sequence). CDR3 loop: CASSPQRVGRDYGYTF. CDR3 DNA sequence: TGTGCCAGCAGTCCTCAACGAGTAGGGAGGGACTATGGCTACACCTTC.

This sequence joins TRBV5-4 and TRBJ2-1; D not resolved. Germline-derived CDR1 and CDR2 are SGHNT and YYREEE (reference sequence). This CDR3 has 11 residues. V was cut by 5 bases and J by 7 bases, with 7 bases left in between. The CDR3 loop is CASSGPNEQFF. DNA for the CDR3: TGTGCCAGCAGTGGACCGAATGAGCAGTTCTTC.

The chain couples TRBV4-1 to TRBJ1-2; 7 bases fit TRBD1. The germline gives CDR1 MGHRA, CDR2 YSYEKL. With 5 bases clipped from V and 0 bases from J, the junction kept 3 bases outside the gene matches. This CDR3 spans 14 amino acids. The CDR3: CASSFGQANYGYTF. Written as DNA, the CDR3 is TGCGCCAGCAGCTTTGGACAGGCTAACTATGGCTACACCTTC.

This clone was seen a single time. The chain links TRBV24-1 to TRBJ1-5, with TRBD1 matching over 8 bases. The CDR3 contains 17 residues. With V trimmed by 4 bases and J by 6 bases, 13 bases remained unmatched. Germline values: CDR1 KGHDR, CDR2 SFDVKD. The CDR3 region has the DNA TGTGCCACCAGTGACCCACAGGACAGGGACGTGGTTCAGCCCCAGCATTTT. This translates into CATSDPQDRDVVQPQHF.

This chain links TRBV24-1 with TRBJ1-3; D unresolved. Per germline, CDR1 KGHDR and CDR2 SFDVKD. V lost 5 bases to trimming and J lost 0 bases, with 4 bases between them. This CDR3 is 13 amino acids long. The CDR3 protein is CATSAASGNTIYF. CDR3 in DNA: TGTGCCACCAGTGCAGCCTCTGGAAACACCATATATTTT.

Of note for this clone: The junction and the germline gene differ at one end; a read error may be behind it. Distinct nucleotide sequences in the sample also encode this CDR3. V gene TRBV12-3 or TRBV12-4 combines with J gene TRBJ2-6; D possibly corresponds to TRBD1 (5 bases). The CDR3 covers 13 residues. For the CDR3, the DNA is TGTGCCAGCTCCAGTCCTGGGGCCAATGTCCTGACTTTC. It codes for CASSSPGANVLTF.

The V and J genes are TRBV6-6 and TRBJ2-5; D not certain. Germline loops: CDR1 MNHNY, CDR2 SVGAGI (reference sequence). V lost 5 bases to trimming and J lost 2 bases, with 3 bases between them. The CDR3 is 11 residues long. CDR3 nucleotide sequence: TGTGCCAGCAGTACTCAAGAGACCCAGTACTTC. It translates to CASSTQETQYF.

The chain is built from TRBV18 and TRBJ1-4; 7 nucleotides line up with TRBD1. The germline V gene has CDR1 KGHSH and CDR2 LQKENI. The CDR3 totals 14 residues. J lost 7 bases, V lost 1 base, and 3 bases had no gene match. As DNA, the CDR3 is TGTGCCAGCTCACCACAGGGGGCGGGTGAAAAACTGTTTTTT. It codes for CASSPQGAGEKLFF. The full variable domain, with the rest looked up from reference TRBV18 and TRBJ1-4, is NAGVMQNPRHLVRRRGQEARLRCSPMKGHSHVYWYRQLPEEGLKFMVYLQKENIIDESGMPKERFSAEFPKEGPSILRIQQVVRGDSAAYFCASSPQGAGEKLFFGSGTQLSVL.

The CDR3 reads CATSDPGRVTGELFF. The CDR3 coding sequence is TGTGCCACCAGTGATCCCGGCAGGGTTACCGGGGAGCTGTTTTTT. The genes are TRBV24-1 and TRBJ2-2, with D possibly matching TRBD1 (5 bases). In germline, CDR1 is KGHDR, CDR2 SFDVKD. Between the trimmed V and J ends, which lost 3 bases and 5 bases, there was a span of 12 bases. The CDR3 runs to 15 residues.

The chain uses TRBV7-9 and TRBJ2-3; D unclear. Trimming took 6 bases from V and 3 from J, leaving 7 bases between them. CDR3 length: 12 amino acids. Germline V lookup: CDR1 SEHNR, CDR2 FQNEAQ (reference sequence). This chain's CDR3 is CASRPRTDTQYF. CDR3 DNA sequence: TGTGCCAGCAGACCGAGGACAGATACGCAGTATTTT.

This clone came up once. The chain links TRBV7-9 to TRBJ1-1; 8 bases match TRBD1. Trimming took 4 bases from V and 7 from J; bases not matched to a gene: 8. Germline CDR1 reads SEHNR; CDR2 reads FQNEAQ (reference sequence). The CDR3 is made up of 14 amino acids. The CDR3 region is CASSSLGQGSEAFF. The CDR3 nucleotides read TGTGCCAGCAGCTCCCTCGGACAGGGAAGTGAAGCTTTCTTT.

The V call is TRBV18, the J call TRBJ2-7; TRBD1 is a possible D gene (8 bases). Germline CDR1 is KGHSH and CDR2 is LQKENI. The ends were cut back, 3 bases at V and 5 bases at J, with 14 bases in the middle. CDR3 size: 14 residues. CDR3 sequence (DNA): TGTGCCAGCTCACCGAGACAGGGGAGGGACGAGCAGTACTTC. As protein: CASSPRQGRDEQYF.

The rearrangement links TRBV19 to TRBJ2-3, with TRBD1 as a possible D gene (5 bases). The CDR3 is made up of 13 amino acids. V lost 3 bases to trimming and J lost 2 bases, with 6 bases between them. Per the germline V gene, CDR1 is LNHDA and CDR2 is SQIVND (reference sequence). In DNA, the CDR3 is TGTGCCAGTAGTATCAGGGACACAGATACGCAGTATTTT. Translating it yields CASSIRDTDTQYF.

The chain combines TRBV11-2 with TRBJ2-5, with D tentatively TRBD1 (5 bases). The CDR3 runs to 16 residues. CDR1 SGHAT and CDR2 FQNNGV come from the germline V gene. Trimming left V 6 bases short and J 6 bases short, with 23 bases between. CDR3 sequence (DNA): TGTGCCAGCAGTTCAGAAATCGACAGAATTTTGAAGACCCAGTACTTC. This gives the protein CASSSEIDRILKTQYF.